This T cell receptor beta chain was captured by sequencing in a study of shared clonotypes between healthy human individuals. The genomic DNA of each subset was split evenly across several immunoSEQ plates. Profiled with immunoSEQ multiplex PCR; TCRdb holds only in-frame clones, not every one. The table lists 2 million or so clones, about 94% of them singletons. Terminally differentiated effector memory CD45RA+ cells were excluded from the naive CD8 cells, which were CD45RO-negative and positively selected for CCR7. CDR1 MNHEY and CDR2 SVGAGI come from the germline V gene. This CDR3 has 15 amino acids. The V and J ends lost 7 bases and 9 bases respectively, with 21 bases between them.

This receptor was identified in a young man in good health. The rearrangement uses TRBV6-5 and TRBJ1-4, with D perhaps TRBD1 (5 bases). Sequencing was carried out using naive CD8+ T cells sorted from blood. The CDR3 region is CASTLTVGGDQKLFF. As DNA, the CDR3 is TGTGCCAGCACCCTAACCGTTGGGGGTGATCAAAAACTGTTTTTT.